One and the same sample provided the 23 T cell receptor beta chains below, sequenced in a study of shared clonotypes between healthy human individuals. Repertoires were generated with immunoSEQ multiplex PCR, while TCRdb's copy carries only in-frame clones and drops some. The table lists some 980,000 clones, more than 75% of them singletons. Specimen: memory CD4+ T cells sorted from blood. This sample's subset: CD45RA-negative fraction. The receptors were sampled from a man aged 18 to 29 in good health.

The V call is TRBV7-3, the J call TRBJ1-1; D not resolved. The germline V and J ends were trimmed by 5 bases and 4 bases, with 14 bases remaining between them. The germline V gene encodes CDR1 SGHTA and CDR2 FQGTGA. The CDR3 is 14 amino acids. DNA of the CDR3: TGTGCCAGCAGCCCCGACCCGTCGAGCACTGAAGCTTTCTTT. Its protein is CASSPDPSSTEAFF.

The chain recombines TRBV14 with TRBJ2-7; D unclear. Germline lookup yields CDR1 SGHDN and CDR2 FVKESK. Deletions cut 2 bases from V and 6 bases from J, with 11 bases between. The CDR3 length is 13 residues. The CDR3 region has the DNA TGTGCCAGCAGCCAAAATCAGATCACCGAGCAGTACTTC. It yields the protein CASSQNQITEQYF.

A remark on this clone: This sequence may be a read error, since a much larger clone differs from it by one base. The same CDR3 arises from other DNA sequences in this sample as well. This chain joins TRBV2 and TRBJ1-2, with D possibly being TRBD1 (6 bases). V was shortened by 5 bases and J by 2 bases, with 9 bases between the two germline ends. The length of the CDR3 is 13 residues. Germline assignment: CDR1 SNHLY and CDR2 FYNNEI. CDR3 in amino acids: CASSRQENYGYTF. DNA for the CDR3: TGTGCCAGCAGTCGACAGGAGAACTATGGCTACACCTTC.

The CDR3 here is CASSLSVGSNQPQHF. The CDR3 nucleotides are TGTGCCAGTAGTCTCAGTGTCGGGAGCAATCAGCCCCAGCATTTT. The gene calls are TRBV19 and TRBJ1-5; D gene ambiguous. The length of the CDR3 is 15 residues. V lost 5 bases, J lost 1 base, and 12 bases lay in between. CDR1 and CDR2 (germline): LNHDA, SQIVND (reference sequence).

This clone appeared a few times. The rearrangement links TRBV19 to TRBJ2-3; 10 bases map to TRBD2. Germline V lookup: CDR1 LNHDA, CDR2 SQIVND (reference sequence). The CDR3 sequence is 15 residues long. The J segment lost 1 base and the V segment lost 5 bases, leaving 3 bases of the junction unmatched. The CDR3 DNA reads TGTGCCAGTAGTCCGGGGACTAGCGGCACAGATACGCAGTATTTT. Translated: CASSPGTSGTDTQYF.

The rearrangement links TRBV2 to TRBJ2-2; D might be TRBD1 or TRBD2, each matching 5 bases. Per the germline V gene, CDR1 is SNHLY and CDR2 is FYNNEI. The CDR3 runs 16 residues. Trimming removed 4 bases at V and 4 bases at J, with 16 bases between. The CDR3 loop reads CASSAWGQGATGELFF. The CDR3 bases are TGTGCCAGCAGTGCCTGGGGTCAGGGAGCCACCGGGGAGCTGTTTTTT.

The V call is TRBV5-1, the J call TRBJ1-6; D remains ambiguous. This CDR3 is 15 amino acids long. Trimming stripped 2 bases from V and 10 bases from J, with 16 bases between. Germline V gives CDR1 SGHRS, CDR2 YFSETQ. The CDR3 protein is CASSFRGQESSPLHF. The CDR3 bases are TGCGCCAGCAGCTTCCGTGGGCAGGAATCCTCACCCCTCCACTTT.

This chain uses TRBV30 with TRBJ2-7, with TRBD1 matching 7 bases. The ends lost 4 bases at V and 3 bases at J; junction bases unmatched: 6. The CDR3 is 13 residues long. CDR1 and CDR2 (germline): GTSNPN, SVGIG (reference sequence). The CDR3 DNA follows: TGTGCCTGGACTCCGGGACAGAGCTACGAGCAGTACTTC. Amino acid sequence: CAWTPGQSYEQYF.

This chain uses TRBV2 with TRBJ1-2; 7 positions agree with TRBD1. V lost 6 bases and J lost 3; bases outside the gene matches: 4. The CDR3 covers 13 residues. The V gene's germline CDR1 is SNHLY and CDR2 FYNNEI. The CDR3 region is CASRAGTDYGYTF. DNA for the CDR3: TGTGCCAGCAGGGCCGGGACAGACTATGGCTACACCTTC.

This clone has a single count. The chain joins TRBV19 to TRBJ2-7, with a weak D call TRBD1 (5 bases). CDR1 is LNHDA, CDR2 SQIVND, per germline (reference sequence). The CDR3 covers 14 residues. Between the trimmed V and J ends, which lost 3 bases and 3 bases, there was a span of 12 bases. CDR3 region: CASSIQGLYYEQYF. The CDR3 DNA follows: TGTGCCAGTAGTATTCAGGGTCTTTACTACGAGCAGTACTTC.

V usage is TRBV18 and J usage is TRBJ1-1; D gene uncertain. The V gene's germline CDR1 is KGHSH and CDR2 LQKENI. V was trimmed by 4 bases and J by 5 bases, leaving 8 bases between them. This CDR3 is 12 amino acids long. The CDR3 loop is CASSRLTTEAFF. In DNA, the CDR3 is TGTGCCAGCTCACGCTTGACGACTGAAGCTTTCTTT.

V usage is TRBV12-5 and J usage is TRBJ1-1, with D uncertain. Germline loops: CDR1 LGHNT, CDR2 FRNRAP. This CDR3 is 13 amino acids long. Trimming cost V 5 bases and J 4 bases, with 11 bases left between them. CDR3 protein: CASGIGPFTEAFF. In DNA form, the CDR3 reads TGTGCTAGTGGTATTGGACCTTTCACTGAAGCTTTCTTT. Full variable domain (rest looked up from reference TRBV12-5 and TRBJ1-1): DARVTQTPRHKVTEMGQEVTMRCQPILGHNTVFWYRQTMMQGLELLAYFRNRAPLDDSGMPKDRFSAEMPDATLATLKIQPSEPRDSAVYFCASGIGPFTEAFFGQGTRLTVV.

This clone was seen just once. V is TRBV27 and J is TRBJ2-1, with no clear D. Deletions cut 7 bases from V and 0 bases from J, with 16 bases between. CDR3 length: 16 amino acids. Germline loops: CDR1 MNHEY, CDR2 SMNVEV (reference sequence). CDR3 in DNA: TGTGCCAGCACCTTTCTCGGGCGGACCTCCTACAATGAGCAGTTCTTC. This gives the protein CASTFLGRTSYNEQFF.

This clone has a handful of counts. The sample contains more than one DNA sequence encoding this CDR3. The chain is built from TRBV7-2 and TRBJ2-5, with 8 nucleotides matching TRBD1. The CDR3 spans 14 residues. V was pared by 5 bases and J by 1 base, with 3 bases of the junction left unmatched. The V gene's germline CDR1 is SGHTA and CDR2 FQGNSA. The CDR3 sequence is CASSLDRGQETQYF. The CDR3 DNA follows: TGTGCCAGCAGCCTAGACAGGGGCCAAGAGACCCAGTACTTC.

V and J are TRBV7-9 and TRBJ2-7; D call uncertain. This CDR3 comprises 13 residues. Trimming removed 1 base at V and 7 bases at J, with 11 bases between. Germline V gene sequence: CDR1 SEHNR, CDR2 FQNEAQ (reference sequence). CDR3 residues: CASSLEPLGEQYF. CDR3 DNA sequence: TGTGCCAGCAGCTTAGAACCCTTGGGGGAGCAGTACTTC.

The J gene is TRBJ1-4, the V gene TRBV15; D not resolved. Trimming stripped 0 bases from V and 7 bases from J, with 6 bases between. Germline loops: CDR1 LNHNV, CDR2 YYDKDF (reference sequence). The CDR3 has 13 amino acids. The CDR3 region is CATSRDFVEKLFF. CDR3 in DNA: TGTGCCACCAGCAGAGATTTCGTTGAAAAACTGTTTTTT.

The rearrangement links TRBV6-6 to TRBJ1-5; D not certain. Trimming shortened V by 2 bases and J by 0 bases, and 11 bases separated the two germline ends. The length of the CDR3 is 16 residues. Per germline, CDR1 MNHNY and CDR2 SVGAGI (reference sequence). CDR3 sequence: CASSYLRWSSNQPQHF. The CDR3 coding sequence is TGTGCCAGCAGTTACCTCCGGTGGAGTAGCAATCAGCCCCAGCATTTT.

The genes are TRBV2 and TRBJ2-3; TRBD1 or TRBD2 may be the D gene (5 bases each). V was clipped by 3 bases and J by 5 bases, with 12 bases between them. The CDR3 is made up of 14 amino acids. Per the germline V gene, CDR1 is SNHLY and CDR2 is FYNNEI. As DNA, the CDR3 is TGTGCCAGCAGTGAGTGGTGGGACCAAGATACGCAGTATTTT. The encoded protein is CASSEWWDQDTQYF.

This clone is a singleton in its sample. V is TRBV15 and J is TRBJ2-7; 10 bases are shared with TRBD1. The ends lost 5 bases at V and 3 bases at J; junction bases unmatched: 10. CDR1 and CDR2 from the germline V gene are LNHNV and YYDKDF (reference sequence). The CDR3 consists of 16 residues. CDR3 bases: TGTGCCACCAGCGCGCGACAGGGGGCGTCGGGCTACGAGCAGTACTTC. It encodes CATSARQGASGYEQYF. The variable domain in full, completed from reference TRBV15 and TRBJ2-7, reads DAMVIQNPRYQVTQFGKPVTLSCSQTLNHNVMYWYQQKSSQAPKLLFHYYDKDFNNEADTPDNFQSRRPNTSFCFLDIRSPGLGDTAMYLCATSARQGASGYEQYFGPGTRLTVT.

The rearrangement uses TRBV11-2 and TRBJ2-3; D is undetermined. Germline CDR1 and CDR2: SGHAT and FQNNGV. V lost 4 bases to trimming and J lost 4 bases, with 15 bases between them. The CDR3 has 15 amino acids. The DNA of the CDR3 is TGTGCCAGCAGCTCCCGACTTGTCTTTGCAGATACGCAGTATTTT. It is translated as CASSSRLVFADTQYF.

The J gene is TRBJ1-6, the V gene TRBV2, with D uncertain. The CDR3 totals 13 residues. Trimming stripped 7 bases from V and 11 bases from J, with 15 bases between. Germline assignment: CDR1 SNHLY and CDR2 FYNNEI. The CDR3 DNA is TGTGCCAGCAAGAGACGAGACTATCCACCCCTCCACTTT. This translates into CASKRRDYPPLHF.

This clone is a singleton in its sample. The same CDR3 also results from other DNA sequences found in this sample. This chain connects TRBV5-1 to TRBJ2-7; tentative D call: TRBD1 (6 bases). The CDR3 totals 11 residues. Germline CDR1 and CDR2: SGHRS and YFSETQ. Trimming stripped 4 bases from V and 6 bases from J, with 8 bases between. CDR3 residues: CASSVGGEQYF. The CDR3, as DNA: TGCGCCAGCAGCGTAGGGGGCGAGCAGTACTTC.

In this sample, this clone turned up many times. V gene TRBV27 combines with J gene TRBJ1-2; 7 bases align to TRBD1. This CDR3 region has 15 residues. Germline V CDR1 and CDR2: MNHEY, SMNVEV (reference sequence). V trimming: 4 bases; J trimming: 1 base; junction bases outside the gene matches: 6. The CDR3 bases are TGTGCCAGCAGTTATTCAGGGGGGAGTAACTATGGCTACACCTTC. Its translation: CASSYSGGSNYGYTF.